A single sample gave rise to the 13 T cell receptor beta chains below, sequenced in a study of OX40 agonist ivuxolimab in advanced cancers. TCRdb's copy holds only in-frame clones and misses some; the assay was immunoSEQ multiplex PCR. The sample holds 60,000 to 80,000 clones, 92% seen once. The sequences come from CD4+ or CD8+ T cells sorted from blood, collected in a trial of the OX40 agonist ivuxolimab. These receptors were taken from an adult with an advanced solid tumor such as melanoma, head and neck, liver or kidney cancer.

The chain uses TRBV27 and TRBJ1-5, with TRBD1 as a possible D gene (5 bases). The CDR3 is 15 residues long. Germline V gene lookup returns CDR1 MNHEY and CDR2 SMNVEV (reference sequence). V lost 6 bases to trimming and J lost 0 bases, with 12 bases between them. CDR3 region: CASSAGTDSNQPQHF. The DNA of the CDR3 is TGTGCCAGCAGCGCTGGGACGGATAGCAATCAGCCCCAGCATTTT.

This chain links TRBV9 with TRBJ2-1; TRBD2 is a possible D gene (5 bases). V lost 2 bases and J lost 7, with 7 bases in between. Germline CDR1 and CDR2: SGDLS and YYNGEE. The CDR3 covers 12 residues. DNA for the CDR3: TGTGCCAGCAGCGTCTCGGGGAATGAGCAGTTCTTC. Residues: CASSVSGNEQFF. Variable domain in full (rest from reference TRBV9 and TRBJ2-1): DSGVTQTPKHLITATGQRVTLRCSPRSGDLSVYWYQQSLDQGLQFLIQYYNGEERAKGNILERFSAQQFPDLHSELNLSSLELGDSALYFCASSVSGNEQFFGPGTRLTVL.

The rearrangement uses TRBV7-2 and TRBJ2-1, with 12 bases fitting TRBD2. Trimming cost V 5 bases and J 7 bases; bases outside gene matches: 6. Germline V gene data show CDR1 as SGHTA and CDR2 as FQGNSA. This CDR3 spans 15 amino acids. The CDR3 DNA sequence: TGTGCCAGCAGCCTTCTAGCGGGAGGGCCAAATGAGCAGTTCTTC. The encoded protein is CASSLLAGGPNEQFF.

The sample holds one count of this clone. The chain couples TRBV19 to TRBJ1-2; D might be TRBD1 (6 bases). Deletions cut 1 base from V and 5 bases from J, with 14 bases between. In germline, CDR1 is LNHDA, CDR2 SQIVND (reference sequence). CDR3 size: 15 residues. CDR3 region: CASSIVQGLRYGYTF. The CDR3 DNA reads as TGTGCCAGTAGTATAGTACAGGGATTACGGTATGGCTACACCTTC.

V is TRBV7-9 and J is TRBJ2-7; D is unresolved. Germline CDR1 reads SEHNR; CDR2 reads FQNEAQ (reference sequence). Deletions cut 0 bases from V and 3 bases from J, with 9 bases between. This CDR3 spans 14 amino acids. The CDR3 region is CASSLASLSYEQYF. CDR3 DNA sequence: TGTGCCAGCAGCTTAGCAAGCCTAAGCTACGAGCAGTACTTC.

The chain carries TRBV19 and TRBJ2-3; TRBD2 aligns across 11 bases. This CDR3 is 16 amino acids long. Germline lookup yields CDR1 LNHDA and CDR2 SQIVND (reference sequence). With V trimmed by 4 bases and J by 0 bases, 3 bases remained unmatched. The CDR3 protein is CASSTGLAASTDTQYF. As DNA, the CDR3 is TGTGCCAGTAGTACGGGACTAGCGGCAAGCACAGATACGCAGTATTTT. Supplemented by reference TRBV19 and TRBJ2-3, the full variable domain reads DGGITQSPKYLFRKEGQNVTLSCEQNLNHDAMYWYRQDPGQGLRLIYYSQIVNDFQKGDIAEGYSVSREKKESFPLTVTSAQKNPTAFYLCASSTGLAASTDTQYFGPGTRLTVL.

The CDR3 region has the DNA TGTGCCAGCATGGTGGGGAATGAAGGAGGCTACACCTTC. This gives the protein CASMVGNEGGYTF. This chain connects TRBV2 to TRBJ1-2; D is unresolved. The CDR3 has 13 amino acids. The germline V and J ends were trimmed by 7 bases and 8 bases, with 17 bases remaining between them. Looked up from germline, CDR1 is SNHLY and CDR2 is FYNNEI.

The chain has TRBV9 and TRBJ2-1; TRBD2 agrees at 13 bases. V shed 4 bases, J shed 8 bases, and the junction held 6 bases outside the gene matches. Germline loops: CDR1 SGDLS, CDR2 YYNGEE. The CDR3 runs to 15 residues. For the CDR3, the DNA is TGTGCCAGCAGCCCTAGGACTAGCGGGAGCTATGAGCAGTTCTTC. As protein: CASSPRTSGSYEQFF.

This clone was recorded only once. The chain couples TRBV6-1 to TRBJ1-5, with a weak D call TRBD1 (6 bases). The CDR3 loop spans 14 amino acids. The ends were cut back, 6 bases at V and 2 bases at J, with 11 bases in the middle. Per the germline V gene, CDR1 is MNHNS and CDR2 is SASEGT. CDR3 nucleotide sequence: TGTGCCAGCAGACAGGGATCGGGCAATCAGCCCCAGCATTTT. It codes for CASRQGSGNQPQHF.

The rearrangement links TRBV6-5 to TRBJ2-5; TRBD1 matches 7 bases. V dropped 7 bases and J dropped 7; count of bases not matched to a gene: 6. This CDR3 contains 12 residues. In germline, CDR1 is MNHEY, CDR2 SVGAGI. Here the CDR3 reads CASIDRVGTQYF. The CDR3 DNA follows: TGTGCCAGCATTGACAGGGTAGGGACCCAGTACTTC.

The CDR3 sequence: CSARSINEQFF. In DNA form, the CDR3 reads TGCAGTGCTAGATCAATAAATGAGCAGTTCTTC. The genes are TRBV20-1 and TRBJ2-1; no clear D. Between the trimmed V and J ends, which lost 2 bases and 7 bases, there was a span of 6 bases. Germline CDR1 is DFQATT and CDR2 is SNEGSKA (reference sequence). CDR3 length equals 11 residues.

J is TRBJ2-3 and V is TRBV5-1; TRBD2 matches at 15 bases. CDR1 and CDR2 from the germline V gene are SGHRS and YFSETQ. The CDR3 totals 19 residues. Germline trimming cut 4 bases from V and 1 base from J; bases unmatched to any gene: 10. CDR3 nucleotide sequence: TGCGCCAGCAGCCGGTGGACTAGCGGGAGGGAGGCCGGCACAGATACGCAGTATTTT. As protein: CASSRWTSGREAGTDTQYF.

CDR3 bases: TGCGCCAGCAGCCAAAGACTAGCCTACAATGAGCAGTTCTTC. Translation: CASSQRLAYNEQFF. This chain links TRBV4-3 with TRBJ2-1, with D possibly matching TRBD2 (6 bases). CDR1 is LGHNA and CDR2 is YSLEER in the germline V gene. There are 14 residues in the CDR3. The V and J ends lost 2 bases and 2 bases respectively, with 7 bases between them.